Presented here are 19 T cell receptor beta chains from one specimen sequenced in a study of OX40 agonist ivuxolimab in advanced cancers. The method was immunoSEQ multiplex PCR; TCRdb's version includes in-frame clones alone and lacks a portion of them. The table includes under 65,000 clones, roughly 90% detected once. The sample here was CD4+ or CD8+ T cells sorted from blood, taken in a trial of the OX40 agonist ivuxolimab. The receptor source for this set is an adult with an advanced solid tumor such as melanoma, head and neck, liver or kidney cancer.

The DNA for the CDR3 is TGTGCCAGCAGCTTGTGGGGCATATCCAACACTGAAGCTTTCTTT. This gives the protein CASSLWGISNTEAFF. The chain employs TRBV5-4 and TRBJ1-1; a weak D match, TRBD1 (5 bases). The CDR3 runs 15 residues. Trimming removed 1 base from V and 2 bases from J, with 12 bases in between. The V gene's germline CDR1 is SGHNT and CDR2 YYREEE (reference sequence).

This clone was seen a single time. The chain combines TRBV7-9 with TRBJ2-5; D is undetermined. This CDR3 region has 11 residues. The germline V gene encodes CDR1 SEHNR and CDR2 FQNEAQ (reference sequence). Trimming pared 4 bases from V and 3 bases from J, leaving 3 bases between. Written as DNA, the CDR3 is TGTGCCAGCAGCTATAAAGAGACCCAGTACTTC. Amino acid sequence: CASSYKETQYF.

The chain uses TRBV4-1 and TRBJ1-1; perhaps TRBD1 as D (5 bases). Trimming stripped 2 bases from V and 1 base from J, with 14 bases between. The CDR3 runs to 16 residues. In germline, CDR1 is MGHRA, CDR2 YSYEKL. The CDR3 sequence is CASSQTRRGENTEAFF. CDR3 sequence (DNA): TGCGCCAGCAGCCAAACTCGTCGGGGGGAGAACACTGAAGCTTTCTTT.

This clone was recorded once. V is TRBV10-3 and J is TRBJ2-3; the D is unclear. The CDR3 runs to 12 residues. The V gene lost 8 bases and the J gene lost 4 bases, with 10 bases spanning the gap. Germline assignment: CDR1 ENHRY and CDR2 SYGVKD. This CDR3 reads CAIPPGSDTQYF. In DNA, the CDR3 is TGTGCCATCCCTCCGGGTTCAGATACGCAGTATTTT.

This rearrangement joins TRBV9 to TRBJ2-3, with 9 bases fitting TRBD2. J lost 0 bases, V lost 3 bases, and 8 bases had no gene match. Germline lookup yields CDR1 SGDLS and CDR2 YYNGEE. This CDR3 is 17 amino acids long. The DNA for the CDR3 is TGTGCCAGCAGCGCCCACGGGCTAGCGGGGAGCACAGATACGCAGTATTTT. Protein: CASSAHGLAGSTDTQYF. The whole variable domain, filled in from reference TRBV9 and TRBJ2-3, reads DSGVTQTPKHLITATGQRVTLRCSPRSGDLSVYWYQQSLDQGLQFLIQYYNGEERAKGNILERFSAQQFPDLHSELNLSSLELGDSALYFCASSAHGLAGSTDTQYFGPGTRLTVL.

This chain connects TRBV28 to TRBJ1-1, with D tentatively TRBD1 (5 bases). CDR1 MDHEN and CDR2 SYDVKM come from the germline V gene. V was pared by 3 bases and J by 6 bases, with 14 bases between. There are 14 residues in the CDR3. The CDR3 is CASSLADQGSEAFF. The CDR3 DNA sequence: TGTGCCAGCAGTTTGGCTGATCAGGGTTCTGAAGCTTTCTTT.

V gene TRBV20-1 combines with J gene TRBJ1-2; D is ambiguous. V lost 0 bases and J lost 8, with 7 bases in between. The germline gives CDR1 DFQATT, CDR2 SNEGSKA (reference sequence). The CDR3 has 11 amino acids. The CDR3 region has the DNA TGCAGTGCTAGAGATGGGAGGGGCTACACCTTC. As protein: CSARDGRGYTF.

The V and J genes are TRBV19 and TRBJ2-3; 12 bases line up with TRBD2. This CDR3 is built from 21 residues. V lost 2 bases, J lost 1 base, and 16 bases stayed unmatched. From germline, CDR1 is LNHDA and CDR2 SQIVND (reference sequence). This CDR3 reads CASSIRVGLAGGYDRTDTQYF. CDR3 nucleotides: TGTGCCAGTAGTATACGTGTTGGGCTAGCGGGGGGGTATGATCGCACAGATACGCAGTATTTT.

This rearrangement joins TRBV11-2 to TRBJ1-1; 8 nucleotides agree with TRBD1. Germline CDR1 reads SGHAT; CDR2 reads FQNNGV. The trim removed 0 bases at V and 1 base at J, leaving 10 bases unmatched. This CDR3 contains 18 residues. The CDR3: CASSLDRGLQGPNTEAFF. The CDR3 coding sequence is TGTGCCAGCAGCTTAGACAGGGGGCTTCAAGGCCCGAACACTGAAGCTTTCTTT. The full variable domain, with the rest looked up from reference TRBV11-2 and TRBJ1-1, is EAGVAQSPRYKIIEKRQSVAFWCNPISGHATLYWYQQILGQGPKLLIQFQNNGVVDDSQLPKDRFSAERLKGVDSTLKIQPAKLEDSAVYLCASSLDRGLQGPNTEAFFGQGTRLTVV.

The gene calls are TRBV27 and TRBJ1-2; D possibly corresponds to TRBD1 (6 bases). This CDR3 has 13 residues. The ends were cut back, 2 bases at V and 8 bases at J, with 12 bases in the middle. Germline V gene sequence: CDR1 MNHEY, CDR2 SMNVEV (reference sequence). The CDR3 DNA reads TGTGCCAGCAGTTTAGGGGGGCTCGGGGGCTACACCTTC. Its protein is CASSLGGLGGYTF.

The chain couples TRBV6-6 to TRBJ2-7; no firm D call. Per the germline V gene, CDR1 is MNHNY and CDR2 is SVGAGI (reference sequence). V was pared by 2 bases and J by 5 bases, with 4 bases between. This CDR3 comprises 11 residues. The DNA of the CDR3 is TGTGCCAGCAGTTACAATGACGAGCAGTACTTC. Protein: CASSYNDEQYF.

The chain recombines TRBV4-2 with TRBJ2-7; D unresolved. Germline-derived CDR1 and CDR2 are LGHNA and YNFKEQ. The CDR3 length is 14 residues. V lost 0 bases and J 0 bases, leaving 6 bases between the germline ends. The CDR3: CASSQDPGSYEQYF. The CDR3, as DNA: TGTGCCAGCAGCCAAGACCCTGGCTCCTACGAGCAGTACTTC.

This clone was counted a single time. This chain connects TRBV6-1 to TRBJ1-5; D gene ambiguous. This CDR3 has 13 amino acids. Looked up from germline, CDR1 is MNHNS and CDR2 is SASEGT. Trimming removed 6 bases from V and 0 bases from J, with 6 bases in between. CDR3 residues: CASRRGSNQPQHF. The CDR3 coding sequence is TGTGCCAGCAGGAGAGGTAGCAATCAGCCCCAGCATTTT.

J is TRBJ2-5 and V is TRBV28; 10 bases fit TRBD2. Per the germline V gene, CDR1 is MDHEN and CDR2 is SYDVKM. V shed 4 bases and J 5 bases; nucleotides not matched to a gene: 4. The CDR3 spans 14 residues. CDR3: CASSSAGGPETQYF. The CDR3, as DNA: TGTGCCAGCAGTTCAGCGGGGGGGCCGGAGACCCAGTACTTC.

The CDR3 coding sequence is TGTGCCAGTAGTATAGTGGCAGTATCAACTAATGAAAAACTGTTTTTT. It specifies CASSIVAVSTNEKLFF. This chain joins TRBV19 and TRBJ1-4, with D unresolved. V dropped 1 base and J dropped 0 bases, with 9 bases sitting between them. CDR1 is LNHDA, CDR2 SQIVND, per germline (reference sequence). There are 16 residues in the CDR3.

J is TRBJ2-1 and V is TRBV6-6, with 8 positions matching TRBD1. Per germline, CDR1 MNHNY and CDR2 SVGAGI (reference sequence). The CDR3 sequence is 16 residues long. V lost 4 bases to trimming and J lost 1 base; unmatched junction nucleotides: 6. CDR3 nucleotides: TGTGCCAGCAGTTCCCCGGGACAGGTTTCCTACAATGAGCAGTTCTTC. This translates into CASSSPGQVSYNEQFF.

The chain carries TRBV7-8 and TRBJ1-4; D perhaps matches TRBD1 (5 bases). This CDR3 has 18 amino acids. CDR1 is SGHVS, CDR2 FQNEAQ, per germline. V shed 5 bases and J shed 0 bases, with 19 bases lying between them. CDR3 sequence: CASSLRTLPESTNEKLFF. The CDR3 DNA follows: TGTGCCAGCAGCCTGAGGACACTCCCCGAGTCAACTAATGAAAAACTGTTTTTT.

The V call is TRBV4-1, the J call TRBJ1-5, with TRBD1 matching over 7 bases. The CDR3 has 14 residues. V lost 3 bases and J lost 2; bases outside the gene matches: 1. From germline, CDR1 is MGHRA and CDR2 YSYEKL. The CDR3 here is CASSHTGGNQPQHF. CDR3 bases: TGCGCCAGCAGCCACACAGGGGGCAATCAGCCCCAGCATTTT.

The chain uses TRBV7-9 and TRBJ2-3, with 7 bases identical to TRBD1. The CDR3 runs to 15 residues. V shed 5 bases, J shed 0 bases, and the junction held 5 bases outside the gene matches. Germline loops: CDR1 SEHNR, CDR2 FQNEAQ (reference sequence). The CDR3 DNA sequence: TGTGCCAGCAGCGAACCGGGACAGAGCACAGATACGCAGTATTTT. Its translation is CASSEPGQSTDTQYF.